The 4 T cell receptor beta chains below were found in one sample sequenced in a study of blood T cell repertoires in COVID-19 (dated by TCRdb to 2018 to 2021). The method behind the library was the immunoSEQ multiplex PCR assay. Not all clones reach the TCRdb copy of this immuneACCESS table, which keeps in-frame sequences only. Checked studies attribute under half of the gap to unresolved V genes and leave the rest unexplained. The sample table shows a few hundred thousand clones, and approximately 84% are seen once. Jointly, the top ten make up about 9.4% of the sample. The sample was PBMCs or T cells enriched from blood (not recorded which). The receptors here all came from a young woman who had recovered from COVID-19.

The CDR3 reads CASSSRDSEKLFF. The CDR3 DNA reads as TGCGCCAGCAGCTCCCGGGACAGCGAAAAACTGTTTTTT. The chain recombines TRBV5-1 with TRBJ1-4, with 7 bases identical to TRBD1. Germline V CDR1 and CDR2: SGHRS, YFSETQ. V shed 3 bases and J 8 bases; nucleotides not matched to a gene: 4. CDR3 length: 13 amino acids.

This rearrangement joins TRBV19 to TRBJ2-4; D is perhaps TRBD2 (6 bases). The germline gives CDR1 LNHDA, CDR2 SQIVND (reference sequence). The germline V and J ends were trimmed by 3 bases and 15 bases, with 12 bases remaining between them. The CDR3 consists of 11 residues. CDR3: CASSIGGRSYF. Here the CDR3 DNA reads TGTGCCAGTAGTATTGGAGGGCGTTCGTACTTC. Full variable domain (outside the CDR3, taken from reference TRBV19 and TRBJ2-4): DGGITQSPKYLFRKEGQNVTLSCEQNLNHDAMYWYRQDPGQGLRLIYYSQIVNDFQKGDIAEGYSVSREKKESFPLTVTSAQKNPTAFYLCASSIGGRSYFGAGTRLSVL.

V and J are TRBV11-2 and TRBJ2-1; D might be TRBD2 (5 bases). The germline CDR1 and CDR2 sequences are SGHAT and FQNNGV. The CDR3 totals 14 residues. V was pared by 0 bases and J by 8 bases, with 11 bases between. CDR3 sequence reads: CASSLEYGIDEQFF. Here the CDR3 DNA reads TGTGCCAGCAGCTTAGAGTACGGGATTGATGAGCAGTTCTTC.

This chain uses TRBV7-9 with TRBJ2-6; TRBD1 aligns across 8 bases. This CDR3 is 15 amino acids long. CDR1 and CDR2 from the germline V gene are SEHNR and FQNEAQ (reference sequence). The ends lost 5 bases at V and 4 bases at J; junction bases unmatched: 4. CDR3 sequence reads: CASSGQGAGANVLTF. CDR3 DNA: TGTGCCAGCAGCGGACAGGGAGCCGGGGCCAACGTCCTGACTTTC.